Listed below are T cell receptor beta chains from one sample, sequenced in a study of CD8 T cells in ankylosing spondylitis. Each CDR3 protein is one row after TCRdb ran MiXCR on the 5' RACE reads. The data contain about 220,000 distinct CDR3 sequences, under 30% of them singletons. The sequenced sample was blood, either unsorted or a sorted T cell fraction (not recorded which). The source of these receptors is a male donor with ankylosing spondylitis or in good health (not recorded which). Both conserved end residues are part of each CDR3.

V: TRBV13; J: TRBJ2-7; CDR3: CASSGGTTKFDEQYF
V: TRBV5-6; J: TRBJ2-7; CDR3: CASSAHAWGAGSEQYF
V: TRBV12-3/TRBV12-4; J: TRBJ2-5; CDR3: CASSLGSGKETQYF
V: TRBV7-9; J: TRBJ1-4; CDR3: CASTQGVNEKLFF
V: TRBV29-1; J: TRBJ2-5; CDR3: CSVEDRLAEGETQYF
V: TRBV4-1; J: TRBJ1-1; CDR3: CASSQEIDTEAFF
V: TRBV5-1; J: TRBJ2-7; CDR3: CASSDPGTHEQYF
V: TRBV7-2; J: TRBJ2-7; CDR3: CASTLGGAGLFYEQYF
V: TRBV5-1; J: TRBJ2-5; CDR3: CASSLGQGFGETQYF
V: TRBV20-1; J: TRBJ2-7; CDR3: CSVRGGQPYEQYF
V: TRBV6-1; J: TRBJ2-5; CDR3: CASSPSGHDQETQYF
V: TRBV27; J: TRBJ2-7; CDR3: CASRTNPYEQYF
V: TRBV29-1; J: TRBJ2-5; CDR3: CSVESGTLNAETQYF
V: TRBV7-3; J: TRBJ2-1; CDR3: CASSPRLAENNEQFF
V: TRBV24-1; J: TRBJ2-7; CDR3: CATSDYGYEQYF
V: TRBV12-3/TRBV12-4; J: TRBJ2-3; CDR3: CASSLTGTGTYTDTQYF
V: TRBV19; J: TRBJ2-1; CDR3: CASSIRLLYEQFF
V: TRBV29-1; J: TRBJ2-5; CDR3: CSVETNTGETQYF
V: TRBV12-3/TRBV12-4; J: TRBJ2-1; CDR3: CASSLIAGGINEQFF
V: TRBV20-1; J: TRBJ1-4; CDR3: CSTRDSSTTNEKLFF
V: TRBV20-1; J: TRBJ2-1; CDR3: CSATRGQNEQFF
V: TRBV10-3; J: TRBJ2-3; CDR3: CAYLATSTDTQYF
V: TRBV20-1; J: TRBJ2-2; CDR3: CSATPDSYTGELFF
V: TRBV6-1; J: TRBJ1-5; CDR3: CASNTQQGPQPQHF
V: TRBV20-1; J: TRBJ2-1; CDR3: CSAWGEAPGSGRTYNEQFF
V: TRBV10-3; J: TRBJ1-1; CDR3: CAISVQGTTEAFF
V: TRBV12-3/TRBV12-4; J: TRBJ2-7; CDR3: CASSWGGTGRSYEQYF
V: TRBV11-1; J: TRBJ2-1; CDR3: CASSLALGLAGGLNPRSYNEQFF